The rows below give T cell receptor beta chains drawn from one sample of a study of T-cell memory formation after mild COVID-19. One entry per CDR3 protein, called by TCRdb with MiXCR from the 5' RACE reads. The profile shows about 400,000 distinct CDR3 sequences, 18% of them singletons. The specimen sequenced was PBMCs or a T cell subset sorted from them (not recorded which). The receptor set was obtained from a man aged 18 to 30 who had mild COVID-19 (a few samples of this study predate the infection). Cell type and time point are not known. CDR3s include the opening cysteine and the closing phenylalanine or tryptophan. A D gene is named only where the DNA matches it firmly. Not all rows give a size; the values are once, few, many and, for expanded clones, a class.

CDR3,DNA,size,D,J,length,V
CASSAVGDFQPQHF,TGTGCCAGCAGTGCTGTAGGAGATTTTCAGCCCCAGCATTTT,few,-,TRBJ1-5,14,TRBV11-2
CASSRGTSGYQETQYF,TGTGCCAGCAGCCGCGGGACTAGCGGATACCAAGAGACCCAGTACTTC,-,TRBD2,TRBJ2-5,16,TRBV4-2
CASSLGSSSEQFF,TGTGCCAGCAGCCTTGGTTCGAGCAGTGAGCAGTTCTTC,few,-,TRBJ2-1,13,TRBV11-2
CASSPSRSDRSGNTIYF,TGTGCCAGCAGCCCGTCGAGATCGGACCGCTCTGGAAACACCATATATTTT,many,-,TRBJ1-3,17,TRBV7-2
CASSFGRNHYGYTF,TGTGCCAGCAGTTTCGGCAGGAACCACTATGGCTACACCTTC,few,-,TRBJ1-2,14,TRBV27
CRSVLLGQDYGYTF,TGCAGATCCGTGCTTCTGGGGCAGGACTATGGCTACACCTTC,-,-,TRBJ1-2,14,TRBV29-1
CASSLFAVEQYF,TGTGCCAGCAGCTTGTTTGCTGTCGAGCAGTACTTC,few,-,TRBJ2-7,12,TRBV5-6
CASSSQLAGVETQYF,TGCGCCAGCAGCTCTCAACTAGCGGGGGTAGAGACCCAGTACTTC,-,TRBD2,TRBJ2-5,15,TRBV5-1
CSARKGGQPQHF,TGCAGTGCTAGAAAGGGAGGTCAGCCCCAGCATTTT,few,-,TRBJ1-5,12,TRBV20-1
CASSDSGFKNIQYF,TGTGCCAGCAGCGATTCTGGGTTCAAAAACATTCAGTACTTC,-,-,TRBJ2-4,14,TRBV3-1
CATRALPTASETQYF,TGTGCCACTCGGGCCCTTCCGACAGCGAGCGAGACCCAGTACTTC,-,-,TRBJ2-5,15,TRBV5-5
CASSFGQVKLQETQYF,TGTGCCAGCAGCTTCGGACAGGTTAAACTCCAAGAGACCCAGTACTTC,few,TRBD1,TRBJ2-5,16,TRBV7-6
CASSGSPGQTYNEQFF,TGTGCCAGCAGCGGGAGCCCAGGACAGACATACAATGAGCAGTTCTTC,few,-,TRBJ2-1,16,TRBV9
CASSPTGLDTQYF,TGTGCCAGCTCACCCACAGGGTTAGATACGCAGTATTTT,few,-,TRBJ2-3,13,TRBV18
CASSQERELYYGYTF,TGCGCCAGCAGCCAAGAGCGAGAGCTCTACTATGGCTACACCTTC,many,-,TRBJ1-2,15,TRBV4-3
CASTWGGPNTEAFF,TGCGCCAGCACCTGGGGGGGACCGAACACTGAAGCTTTCTTT,-,-,TRBJ1-1,14,TRBV5-1
CASSLGYTSPDEQFF,TGCGCCAGCAGCTTGGGATACACTTCCCCAGATGAGCAGTTCTTC,many,-,TRBJ2-1,15,TRBV5-1
CSARNGNSNQPQHF,TGCAGTGCTAGAAACGGAAATAGCAATCAGCCCCAGCATTTT,-,-,TRBJ1-5,14,TRBV20-1
CASSPRGQGHTGELFF,TGCGCCAGCAGTCCCCGAGGGCAGGGCCATACCGGGGAGCTGTTTTTT,-,-,TRBJ2-2,16,TRBV4-1
CASSLEGGGNEQFF,TGTGCCAGCAGCTTAGAAGGGGGTGGCAATGAGCAGTTCTTC,few,-,TRBJ2-1,14,TRBV7-9
CATSAGSGNQPQHF,TGTGCCACCAGTGCCGGGAGCGGCAATCAGCCCCAGCATTTT,-,-,TRBJ1-5,14,TRBV15
CASSLYGVHEKLFF,TGTGCCAGCAGCTTATATGGGGTACACGAAAAACTGTTTTTT,few,-,TRBJ1-4,14,TRBV7-2
CSAPEGGGAMAGELFF,TGCAGTGCCCCAGAAGGGGGCGGGGCGATGGCCGGGGAGCTGTTTTTT,few,-,TRBJ2-2,16,TRBV20-1
CASSDRDTGELFF,TGTGCCAGCAGTGACAGGGACACCGGGGAGCTGTTTTTT,medium-sized,-,TRBJ2-2,13,TRBV6-4
CASSHRGENSPLHF,TGTGCCAGTAGCCACAGGGGGGAGAATTCACCCCTCCACTTT,-,TRBD1,TRBJ1-6,14,TRBV19
CASSPIESDPEQFF,TGTGCCAGCAGCCCGATCGAGTCAGATCCTGAGCAGTTCTTC,-,-,TRBJ2-1,14,TRBV3-1
CASSQIAGGLINEQFF,TGTGCCAGCAGCCAAATAGCGGGGGGCCTAATCAATGAGCAGTTCTTC,-,TRBD2,TRBJ2-1,16,TRBV3-1
CASSFDRGSPLHF,TGTGCCAGCAGTTTTGACAGGGGGTCACCCCTCCACTTT,many,TRBD1,TRBJ1-6,13,TRBV12-3/TRBV12-4
CASSLESYEQYF,TGTGCCAGCAGCTTGGAGTCCTACGAGCAGTACTTC,many,-,TRBJ2-7,12,TRBV5-5
CASSQVNNSPLHF,TGCGCCAGCAGCCAAGTAAATAATTCACCCCTCCACTTT,many,-,TRBJ1-6,13,TRBV4-3
CASSIYTEAFF,TGTGCCAGCAGTATATACACTGAAGCTTTCTTT,few,-,TRBJ1-1,11,TRBV7-9
CSVEDWQLVYNEQFF,TGCAGCGTTGAAGACTGGCAGTTGGTTTACAATGAGCAGTTCTTC,few,-,TRBJ2-1,15,TRBV29-1
CASSPVPPATETQYF,TGTGCCAGCAGCCCTGTCCCCCCGGCGACGGAGACCCAGTACTTC,-,-,TRBJ2-5,15,TRBV28
CASSSWGRGAGETQYF,TGTGCCAGCAGCTCATGGGGCAGGGGGGCGGGAGAGACCCAGTACTTC,many,-,TRBJ2-5,16,TRBV5-4
CASSYSKRWPTGELFF,TGTGCCAGCAGTTACTCGAAAAGGTGGCCGACCGGGGAGCTGTTTTTT,-,-,TRBJ2-2,16,TRBV6-6
CASSQVIIAGELFF,TGCGCCAGCAGCCAAGTCATTATAGCCGGGGAGCTGTTTTTT,-,-,TRBJ2-2,14,TRBV4-1
CASSLFASGGAQYF,TGTGCCAGCAGCTTATTTGCTAGCGGAGGGGCGCAGTATTTT,few,TRBD2,TRBJ2-3,14,TRBV7-8
CASSLVVGASYNEQFF,TGTGCCAGCAGCTTAGTGGTGGGGGCTTCCTACAATGAGCAGTTCTTC,-,-,TRBJ2-1,16,TRBV7-8
CASWDSRNSPLHF,TGCGCCAGCTGGGACAGCCGGAATTCACCCCTCCACTTT,-,TRBD1,TRBJ1-6,13,TRBV5-1
CASSGGTDLSTDTQYF,TGTGCCAGCAGCGGAGGGACAGACCTATCCACAGATACGCAGTATTTT,few,-,TRBJ2-3,16,TRBV11-2
CSVSGSPDLYGYTF,TGCAGCGTTAGTGGGTCCCCGGATCTCTATGGCTACACCTTC,-,-,TRBJ1-2,14,TRBV29-1
CASSDGGGPLYGYTF,TGTGCCAGCAGTGACGGGGGGGGCCCCCTTTATGGCTACACCTTC,-,-,TRBJ1-2,15,TRBV6-6
CAWATGRMTGELFF,TGTGCCTGGGCTACAGGGAGGATGACCGGGGAGCTGTTTTTT,-,-,TRBJ2-2,14,TRBV30
CASRSANTGELFF,TGTGCCAGCAGAAGCGCGAACACCGGGGAGCTGTTTTTT,few,-,TRBJ2-2,13,TRBV6-5
CASSYLSAGGSTDTQYF,TGCGCCAGCAGCTACCTCTCCGCGGGGGGTAGCACAGATACGCAGTATTTT,-,TRBD2,TRBJ2-3,17,TRBV5-1